These 8 T cell receptor beta chains share one sample of origin, sequenced in a study of cytomegalovirus exposure and HLA in healthy donors. 60 Vbeta and 13 Jbeta primers were used in PCR. Generated by immunoSEQ multiplex PCR, the TCRdb table keeps only in-frame clones and is missing some. The repertoire holds around 92,000 clones, with more than 70% as singletons. The sample consisted of PBMCs. Every receptor here comes from a man between 18 and 35 years old in good health and CMV-seronegative.

The rearrangement links TRBV10-3 to TRBJ1-4; 9 bases are shared with TRBD1. The V and J ends lost 2 bases and 7 bases, in that order; junction bases with no gene match: 8. Germline CDR1 reads ENHRY; CDR2 reads SYGVKD. The length of the CDR3 is 16 residues. The CDR3 loop is CAISEVIQGAGEKLFF. In nucleotides, the CDR3 is TGTGCCATCAGTGAGGTGATACAGGGGGCTGGTGAAAAACTGTTTTTT.

V gene TRBV4-2 combines with J gene TRBJ2-1; D perhaps matches TRBD2 (6 bases). This CDR3 has 15 amino acids. Germline V lookup: CDR1 LGHNA, CDR2 YNFKEQ. The ends were cut back, 4 bases at V and 0 bases at J, with 10 bases in the middle. DNA of the CDR3: TGTGCCAGCAGCCGCGGGGATCGCTCCTACAATGAGCAGTTCTTC. As protein: CASSRGDRSYNEQFF.

The chain recombines TRBV5-5 with TRBJ2-5; 9 bases map to TRBD2. The trim removed 6 bases at V and 2 bases at J, leaving 8 bases unmatched. This CDR3 has 15 amino acids. Germline CDR1 SGHKS, CDR2 YYEKEE (reference sequence). CDR3 sequence (DNA): TGTGCCAGCACTCCCGGCGGGAGGGCACAAGAGACCCAGTACTTC. It specifies CASTPGGRAQETQYF.

The CDR3 DNA is TGCGCCAGCAGCCAAGATGCGGCAGCCGGCAATCAGCCCCAGCATTTT. The encoded protein is CASSQDAAAGNQPQHF. This chain links TRBV4-1 with TRBJ1-5; D ambiguous. This CDR3 contains 16 residues. Per the germline V gene, CDR1 is MGHRA and CDR2 is YSYEKL. The V and J ends lost 0 bases and 2 bases respectively, with 11 bases between them.

This clone was seen a few times. The chain employs TRBV5-1 and TRBJ2-7; D uncertain. The length of the CDR3 is 15 residues. Trimming stripped 0 bases from V and 4 bases from J, with 14 bases between. Germline V gene data show CDR1 as SGHRS and CDR2 as YFSETQ. The CDR3 DNA reads TGCGCCAGCAGCTTGGGGCGGCGAGTACTGTACGAGCAGTACTTC. It codes for CASSLGRRVLYEQYF.

This sequence joins TRBV2 and TRBJ1-5, with 7 positions matching TRBD1. J was trimmed by 4 bases and V by 5 bases; bases with no gene match: 8. Germline CDR1 reads SNHLY; CDR2 reads FYNNEI. The CDR3 is made up of 15 amino acids. The CDR3 DNA follows: TGTGCCAGCAGTCGAGACAGGGAAATGAATCAGCCCCAGCATTTT. Its protein product is CASSRDREMNQPQHF.

The genes are TRBV18 and TRBJ2-5; D possibly corresponds to TRBD1 (6 bases). V was trimmed by 3 bases and J by 2 bases, leaving 7 bases between them. Germline V gene sequence: CDR1 KGHSH, CDR2 LQKENI. This CDR3 is built from 13 residues. CDR3 residues: CASSPGQQETQYF. The CDR3 nucleotides read TGTGCCAGCTCACCCGGACAGCAAGAGACCCAGTACTTC.

This sequence joins TRBV2 and TRBJ2-1, with 11 bases that match TRBD2. Trimming at V came to 9 bases and at J to 6 bases, leaving 4 bases not matched to a gene. This CDR3 has 13 amino acids. Germline assignment: CDR1 SNHLY and CDR2 FYNNEI. The CDR3, as DNA: TGTGCCAGAGGGCTAGCGGGGGGCAATGAGCAGTTCTTC. Its protein product is CARGLAGGNEQFF.